The clone carrying this T cell receptor beta chain was observed a few times. Its target is not known. Quantitative barcoded 5'-RACE was used to prepare TCR beta libraries. MiXCR, applied by TCRdb to the 5' RACE reads, yields one record per CDR3 protein. This table holds about 360,000 distinct CDR3 sequences, 20% found once. The sample originates from a study of CD8 T cells in ankylosing spondylitis. The study, taken as a whole, reports: A TCR beta motif made of fewer than ten highly homologous variants seemed typical of ankylosing spondylitis blood. Disease-linked clones were found to be CD8+ and relatively rare in peripheral blood.

Trimming shortened V by 5 bases and J by 10 bases, and 11 bases separated the two germline ends. Germline CDR1 SEHNR, CDR2 FQNEAQ (reference sequence). This CDR3 has 11 residues. Input material: blood, either unsorted or a sorted T cell fraction (not recorded which). The clonotype was recovered from a male donor with ankylosing spondylitis or in good health (not recorded which). The chain has TRBV7-9 and TRBJ1-2, with TRBD1 as a possible D gene (6 bases). The CDR3 reads CASSPGGVYTF. The CDR3 nucleotides are TGTGCCAGCAGCCCTGGGGGCGTCTACACCTTC.